Presented here are 25 T cell receptor beta chains from one specimen sequenced in a study of HIV-infected children after antiretroviral therapy interruption. Treatment described: PENTA 11 planned treatment interruption arm or continuous ART arm. RNA-based 3' RACE libraries used unique molecular identifiers. TCRdb reprocessed the 3' RACE reads via MiXCR and lists one record per CDR3 protein. The sample consists of around 50,000 distinct CDR3 sequences, 3.5% to 5% of them appearing once. Sequenced here: CD45RA+ CD4+ T cells from PBMCs, pooled from several time points, sampled from a donor given antiretroviral therapy, either interrupted or continuous. Subset denoted: naive CD4+ CD45RA+ CD45RO- T cells. Source of these receptors: a pool of human donors with HIV.

This clonotype was detected many times. The chain employs TRBV6-1 and TRBJ1-1; D unresolved. CDR3 length equals 12 residues. The ends were cut back, 4 bases at V and 7 bases at J, with 10 bases in the middle. Germline V gene data show CDR1 as MNHNS and CDR2 as SASEGT. The chain's CDR3 is CASSVSGFEAFF. The CDR3, as DNA: TGTGCCAGCAGTGTCTCAGGATTTGAAGCTTTCTTT.

This clonotype was recorded many times. The chain links TRBV25-1 to TRBJ1-6; D not resolved. This CDR3 region has 12 residues. Deletions cut 5 bases from V and 7 bases from J, with 6 bases between. Germline CDR1 reads MGHDK; CDR2 reads SYGVNS. The CDR3 sequence: CASSRGNSPLHF. CDR3 DNA sequence: TGTGCCAGCAGTCGAGGGAATTCACCCCTCCACTTT.

This clonotype occurred many times. The chain links TRBV12-3 or TRBV12-4 to TRBJ2-1; D possibly corresponds to TRBD2 (6 bases). This CDR3 is 15 amino acids long. V lost 5 bases, J lost 5 bases, and 16 bases lay in between. The CDR3 reads CASSPLWTTHNEQFF. The CDR3 bases are TGTGCCAGCAGTCCTTTATGGACTACGCACAATGAGCAGTTCTTC.

This rearrangement joins TRBV29-1 to TRBJ2-3; 13 nucleotides align to TRBD2. Germline values: CDR1 SQVTM, CDR2 ANQGSEA. The CDR3 length is 15 residues. The V and J ends lost 7 bases and 6 bases, in that order; junction bases with no gene match: 10. DNA of the CDR3: TGCAGCGCCACGGGACTAGCGGGGTTCATGGATACGCAGTATTTT. It specifies CSATGLAGFMDTQYF.

This clonotype was detected ten times or more. The CDR3 protein is CASSFGGSPLHF. The DNA of the CDR3 is TGTGCCAGCAGTTTCGGGGGTTCACCCCTCCACTTT. The V call is TRBV12-3 or TRBV12-4, the J call TRBJ1-6, with D maybe TRBD1 (5 bases). This CDR3 contains 12 residues. V was shortened by 3 bases and J by 9 bases, with 6 bases between the two germline ends.

Many counts were recorded for this clonotype. The chain recombines TRBV6-1 with TRBJ1-5; TRBD1 matches 9 bases. This CDR3 is built from 15 residues. CDR1 and CDR2 from the germline V gene are MNHNS and SASEGT. V dropped 4 bases and J dropped 7; count of bases not matched to a gene: 8. DNA of the CDR3: TGTGCCAGCAGTGCCGAACAGGGGGCTGCCCAGCCCCAGCATTTT. As protein: CASSAEQGAAQPQHF.

This clonotype was recorded many times. This chain joins TRBV7-2 and TRBJ2-1; 8 bases agree with TRBD1. This CDR3 has 15 residues. Germline-derived CDR1 and CDR2 are SGHTA and FQGNSA. J was trimmed by 8 bases and V by 8 bases; bases with no gene match: 14. The CDR3 DNA sequence: TGTGCCAGCCAGACCACAGGGGGTGATTTCGATGAGCAGTTCTTC. Translated, it gives CASQTTGGDFDEQFF.

This clonotype has more than one count but fewer than ten. The gene calls are TRBV21-1 and TRBJ1-1; the table names TRBD1, a call not compared with the DNA. TRBV21-1 is labeled a pseudogene. The CDR3 is 18 residues long. The CDR3 is CASSKIPIAEGARTEAFF. CDR3 DNA sequence: TGTGCCAGCAGCAAAATCCCCATTGCTGAGGGGGCGAGGACTGAAGCTTTCTTT.

This clonotype has only a few counts. The chain links TRBV19 to TRBJ1-6, with unresolved D. The CDR3 has 14 residues. Germline loops: CDR1 LNHDA, CDR2 SQIVND (reference sequence). Trimming stripped 2 bases from V and 6 bases from J, with 8 bases between. CDR3 in amino acids: CASSILGSNSPLHF. CDR3 coding DNA: TGTGCCAGTAGTATACTGGGGAGTAATTCACCCCTCCACTTT.

This sequence joins TRBV19 and TRBJ1-5, with D uncertain. V was shortened by 7 bases and J by 1 base, with 8 bases between the two germline ends. This CDR3 is built from 13 residues. From germline, CDR1 is LNHDA and CDR2 SQIVND (reference sequence). This CDR3 reads CASKGSSNQPQHF. The CDR3 DNA sequence: TGTGCCAGTAAGGGCAGCAGCAATCAGCCCCAGCATTTT.

This clonotype was detected many times. The chain uses TRBV7-2 and TRBJ2-1, with D possibly matching TRBD2 (6 bases). CDR3 size: 12 residues. Trimming took off 3 bases at V and 10 bases at J, with 10 bases between the two ends. Germline CDR1 reads SGHTA; CDR2 reads FQGNSA. In DNA form, the CDR3 reads TGTGCCAGCAGCTTCCTAGCGAGCGAGCAGTTCTTC. Protein: CASSFLASEQFF.

This clonotype has ten or more counts. The chain links TRBV19 to TRBJ2-7; 8 positions match TRBD1. V dropped 3 bases and J dropped 4; count of bases not matched to a gene: 17. The CDR3 covers 18 residues. Germline V gene sequence: CDR1 LNHDA, CDR2 SQIVND (reference sequence). In DNA form, the CDR3 reads TGTGCCAGTAGTATGCGGCCGGGACAGGAAAATCCCCTATACGAGCAGTACTTC. This sequence encodes CASSMRPGQENPLYEQYF. Full variable domain (rest looked up from reference TRBV19 and TRBJ2-7): DGGITQSPKYLFRKEGQNVTLSCEQNLNHDAMYWYRQDPGQGLRLIYYSQIVNDFQKGDIAEGYSVSREKKESFPLTVTSAQKNPTAFYLCASSMRPGQENPLYEQYFGPGTRLTVT.

This clonotype appeared many times. This chain links TRBV18 with TRBJ1-2; D gene uncertain. Deletions cut 0 bases from V and 4 bases from J, with 12 bases between. The CDR3 runs 15 residues. Per the germline V gene, CDR1 is KGHSH and CDR2 is LQKENI. The CDR3 DNA is TGTGCCAGCTCACCACCTAGCTCCCAAGGCTATGGCTACACCTTC. It codes for CASSPPSSQGYGYTF.

This clonotype was recorded at least ten times. The chain links TRBV2 to TRBJ2-5, with D perhaps being TRBD1 or TRBD2 (5 bases each). The CDR3 loop spans 14 amino acids. V was trimmed by 4 bases and J by 1 base, leaving 10 bases between them. The germline V gene encodes CDR1 SNHLY and CDR2 FYNNEI. CDR3 sequence reads: CASSADGTQETQYF. The CDR3 DNA is TGTGCCAGCAGTGCCGACGGGACCCAAGAGACCCAGTACTTC.

This clonotype came up a few times. The V and J genes are TRBV12-3 or TRBV12-4 and TRBJ1-1; D unresolved. Deletions cut 7 bases from V and 2 bases from J, with 11 bases between. The CDR3 contains 13 residues. CDR3 sequence reads: CASILRPNTEAFF. For the CDR3, the DNA is TGTGCCAGCATCCTGAGACCTAACACTGAAGCTTTCTTT.

This clonotype was found many times. V gene TRBV11-1 combines with J gene TRBJ2-3; no firm D call. This CDR3 comprises 14 residues. Trimming cost V 6 bases and J 4 bases, with 14 bases left between them. Germline CDR1 is SGHAT and CDR2 is FQDESV (reference sequence). In DNA form, the CDR3 reads TGTGCCAGCAGTTCCTCCCTCCCCCCAGATACGCAGTATTTT. This translates into CASSSSLPPDTQYF. The entire variable domain, with the rest obtained from reference TRBV11-1 and TRBJ2-3, is as follows: EAEVAQSPRYKITEKSQAVAFWCDPISGHATLYWYRQILGQGPELLVQFQDESVVDDSQLPKDRFSAERLKGVDSTLKIQPAELGDSAMYLCASSSSLPPDTQYFGPGTRLTVL.

V usage is TRBV2 and J usage is TRBJ1-1, with D possibly matching TRBD1 (5 bases). CDR3 length: 13 amino acids. The V gene lost 7 bases and the J gene lost 1 base, with 10 bases spanning the gap. Germline lookup yields CDR1 SNHLY and CDR2 FYNNEI. The CDR3 nucleotides read TGTGCCAGCATCCCGGACAAGAACACTGAAGCTTTCTTT. This codes for CASIPDKNTEAFF.

This clonotype was recorded many times. This chain uses TRBV6-4 with TRBJ2-3; D tentatively reads TRBD1 or TRBD2 (5 bases each). V was shortened by 5 bases and J by 0 bases, with 12 bases between the two germline ends. CDR3 length: 15 amino acids. Looked up from germline, CDR1 is MRHNA and CDR2 is SNTAGT. The CDR3, as DNA: TGTGCCAGCAGTCTTCGAGGGACCAGCACAGATACGCAGTATTTT. This codes for CASSLRGTSTDTQYF.

This clonotype has a count of ten or more. The chain employs TRBV27 and TRBJ2-2; 7 nucleotides match TRBD1. Germline V CDR1 and CDR2: MNHEY, SMNVEV (reference sequence). The length of the CDR3 is 16 residues. The junction had 9 bases not matched to a gene; V was cut back by 8 bases and J by 0 bases. The CDR3 region has the DNA TGTGCCAGCTGGGACAGAGATTTCGCGAACACCGGGGAGCTGTTTTTT. It is translated as CASWDRDFANTGELFF.

This clonotype was recorded many times. The CDR3 here is CASSLNQGDSPLHF. The CDR3 nucleotides read TGCGCCAGCAGCTTGAACCAGGGCGACTCACCCCTCCACTTT. V is TRBV5-1 and J is TRBJ1-6, with a tentative D call TRBD1 (5 bases). Per germline, CDR1 SGHRS and CDR2 YFSETQ. The V end was cut by 1 base, the J end by 10 bases, with 12 bases between. The CDR3 is 14 residues long.

The V and J genes are TRBV20-1 and TRBJ1-1; perhaps TRBD1 as D (5 bases). The CDR3 spans 12 residues. V lost 0 bases and J 12 bases, leaving 14 bases between the germline ends. The germline V gene encodes CDR1 DFQATT and CDR2 SNEGSKA (reference sequence). CDR3 amino acids: CSARDTGTGTFF. The CDR3 DNA sequence: TGCAGTGCTAGAGACACCGGGACTGGGACTTTCTTT.

Only a few counts were recorded for this clonotype. The chain joins TRBV29-1 to TRBJ1-5, with 7 bases lining up with TRBD1. The CDR3 totals 12 residues. Germline V lookup: CDR1 SQVTM, CDR2 ANQGSEA. V lost 4 bases to trimming and J lost 7 bases; unmatched junction nucleotides: 4. CDR3 DNA: TGCAGCGTTGGAGGGGGCGGGCAGCCCCAGCATTTT. This gives the protein CSVGGGGQPQHF.

In its sample, this clonotype was seen many times. The CDR3 sequence is CASSTTGDTEAFF. The CDR3 bases are TGTGCCAGCAGCACTACAGGGGACACTGAAGCTTTCTTT. This sequence joins TRBV6-1 and TRBJ1-1, with 7 bases aligning to TRBD1. Losses at the gene ends were 6 bases for V and 3 bases for J; bases not matched to a gene: 4. Looked up from germline, CDR1 is MNHNS and CDR2 is SASEGT. The CDR3 contains 13 residues.

This clonotype was seen ten or more times. This chain links TRBV7-2 with TRBJ2-2; D is unresolved. Germline V lookup: CDR1 SGHTA, CDR2 FQGNSA. Trimming pared 1 base from V and 1 base from J, leaving 4 bases between. This CDR3 region has 14 residues. The CDR3, as DNA: TGTGCCAGCAGCTTAGTTATGAACACCGGGGAGCTGTTTTTT. Protein product: CASSLVMNTGELFF.

This clonotype has at least ten counts. This chain links TRBV6-1 with TRBJ1-6, with D uncertain. This CDR3 comprises 14 residues. The germline V and J ends were trimmed by 2 bases and 8 bases, with 10 bases remaining between them. Germline CDR1 reads MNHNS; CDR2 reads SASEGT. This chain's CDR3 is CASSEQPRDSPLHF. CDR3 nucleotide sequence: TGTGCCAGCAGTGAACAGCCGAGGGATTCACCCCTCCACTTT.